This T cell receptor (beta chain) appears in the sequencing data of a study of T cells in Graves' hyperthyroidism and ophthalmopathy. It was uncontrolled infection, other autoimmune disease, pregnancy or lactation that excluded patients. Note on this clonotype: The antigen remains undetermined.

The CDR3 is 16 amino acids. Trimming stripped 0 bases from V and 4 bases from J, with 13 bases between. CDR1 PRHDT and CDR2 FYEKMQ come from the germline V gene (reference sequence). Study-level results: The model anticipated ophthalmopathy a median about six months pre-onset.

Researchers amplified the TCR beta CDR3 regions from RNA transcripts. The study used the HTBI primer set for a first-round RT-PCR of the TCR CDR3. TCRdb re-called the multiplex PCR reads with MiXCR, one entry per CDR3 protein. The sample has about 200,000 distinct CDR3 sequences; 17% are singletons. The source material was blood. V gene TRBV13 combines with J gene TRBJ2-1; no firm D call. This TCR came from a woman aged 50 to 65 with Graves' hyperthyroidism. CDR3 protein: CASSLGNRLSYNEQFF. CDR3 in DNA: TGTGCCAGCAGCTTAGGCAACAGACTCTCTTACAATGAGCAGTTCTTC.